This record covers a single T cell receptor (beta chain). The antigen remains unidentified. The data derive from a study of cytomegalovirus exposure and HLA in healthy donors. Study-wide results and limits: One cluster of highly shared sequence variants probably arose as a sequencing artifact. Fewer N-insertions (relative to the 666-donor mean) were reportedly seen in an Asian-associated ancestry cluster in a later analysis. High sensitivity and specificity were reportedly achieved when the classifier diagnosed cytomegalovirus status.

PCR used 60 Vbeta primers and 13 Jbeta primers. Repertoires were generated with immunoSEQ multiplex PCR, while TCRdb's copy carries only in-frame clones and drops some. In total, the table holds 130,000 to 150,000 clones. Trimming pared 5 bases from V and 2 bases from J, leaving 16 bases between. There are 15 residues in the CDR3. The germline V gene has CDR1 MNHEY and CDR2 SVGAGI. The chain combines TRBV6-5 with TRBJ2-7; a weak D match, TRBD1 (6 bases). The receptor was derived from a male donor in good health and CMV-seronegative. Material: PBMCs. The CDR3 sequence: CASSPSGTLTYEQYF. CDR3 sequence (DNA): TGTGCCAGCAGTCCGTCCGGGACACTTACCTACGAGCAGTACTTC.